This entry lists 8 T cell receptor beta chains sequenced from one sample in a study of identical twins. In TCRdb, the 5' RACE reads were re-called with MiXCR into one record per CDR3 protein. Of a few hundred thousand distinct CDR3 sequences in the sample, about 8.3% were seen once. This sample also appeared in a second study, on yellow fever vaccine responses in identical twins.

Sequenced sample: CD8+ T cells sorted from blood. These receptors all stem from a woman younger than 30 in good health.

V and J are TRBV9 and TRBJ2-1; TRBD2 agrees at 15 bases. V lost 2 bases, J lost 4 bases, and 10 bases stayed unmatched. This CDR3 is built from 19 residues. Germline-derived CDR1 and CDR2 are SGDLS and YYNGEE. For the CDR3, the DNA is TGTGCCAGCAGCGTTCCGGGACTAGCGGGAGGTCAAGTATACAATGAGCAGTTCTTC. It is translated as CASSVPGLAGGQVYNEQFF.

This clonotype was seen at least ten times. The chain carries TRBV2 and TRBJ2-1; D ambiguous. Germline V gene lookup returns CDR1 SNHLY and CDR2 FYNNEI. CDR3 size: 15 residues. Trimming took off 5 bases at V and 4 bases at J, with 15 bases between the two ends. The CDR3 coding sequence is TGTGCCAGCAGTTCTATCTTCCTCGGGTACAATGAGCAGTTCTTC. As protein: CASSSIFLGYNEQFF.

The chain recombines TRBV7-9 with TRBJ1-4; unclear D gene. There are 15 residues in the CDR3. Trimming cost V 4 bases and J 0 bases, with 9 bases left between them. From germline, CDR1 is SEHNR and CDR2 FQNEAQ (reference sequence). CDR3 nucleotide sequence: TGTGCCAGCAGCTCAACATTGCCAACTAATGAAAAACTGTTTTTT. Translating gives CASSSTLPTNEKLFF. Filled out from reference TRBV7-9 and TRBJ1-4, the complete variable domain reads DTGVSQNPRHKITKRGQNVTFRCDPISEHNRLYWYRQTLGQGPEFLTYFQNEAQLEKSRLLSDRFSAERPKGSFSTLEIQRTEQGDSAMYLCASSSTLPTNEKLFFGSGTQLSVL.

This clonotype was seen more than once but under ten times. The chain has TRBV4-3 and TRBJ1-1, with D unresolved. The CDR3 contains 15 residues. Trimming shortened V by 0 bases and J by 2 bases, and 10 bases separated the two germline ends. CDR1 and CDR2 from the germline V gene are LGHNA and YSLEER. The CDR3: CASSQDWGDNTEAFF. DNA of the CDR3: TGCGCCAGCAGCCAAGATTGGGGAGACAACACTGAAGCTTTCTTT.

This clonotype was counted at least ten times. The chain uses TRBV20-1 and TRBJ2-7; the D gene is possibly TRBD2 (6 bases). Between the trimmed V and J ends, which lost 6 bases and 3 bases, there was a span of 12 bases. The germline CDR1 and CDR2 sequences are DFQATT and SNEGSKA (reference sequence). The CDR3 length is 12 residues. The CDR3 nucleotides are TGCAGTGCCAGGGACTCCAACTACGAGCAGTACTTC. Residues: CSARDSNYEQYF.

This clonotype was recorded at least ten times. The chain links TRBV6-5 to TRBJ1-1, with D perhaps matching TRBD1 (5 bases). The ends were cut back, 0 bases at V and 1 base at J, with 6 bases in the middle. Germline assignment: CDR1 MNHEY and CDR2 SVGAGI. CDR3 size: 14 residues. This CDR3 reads CASSYSQGNTEAFF. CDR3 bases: TGTGCCAGCAGTTACTCGCAGGGGAACACTGAAGCTTTCTTT.

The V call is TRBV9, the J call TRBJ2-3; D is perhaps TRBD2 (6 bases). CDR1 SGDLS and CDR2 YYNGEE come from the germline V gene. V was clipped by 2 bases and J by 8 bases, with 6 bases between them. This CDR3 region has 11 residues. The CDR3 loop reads CASSVGGTQYF. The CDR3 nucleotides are TGTGCCAGCAGCGTCGGGGGTACGCAGTATTTT.

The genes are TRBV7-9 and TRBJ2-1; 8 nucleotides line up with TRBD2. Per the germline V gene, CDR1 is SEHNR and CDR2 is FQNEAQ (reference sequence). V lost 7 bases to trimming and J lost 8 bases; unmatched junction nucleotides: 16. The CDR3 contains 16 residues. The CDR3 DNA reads TGTGCCAGCAACCATGAAACTAGCGGACCGGAAGATGAGCAGTTCTTC. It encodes CASNHETSGPEDEQFF.